What follows describes a single T cell receptor (beta chain). Its antigen is not identified. This CDR3 spans 16 amino acids. V was shortened by 4 bases and J by 9 bases, with 22 bases between the two germline ends. Germline V lookup: CDR1 SGHTA, CDR2 FQGNSA. This sample was taken from a study of T cell repertoires in cytomegalovirus infection. Study in general: Newly reported HLA-C-restricted and thoroughly characterized HLA-B-restricted CMV epitopes were employed.

TCRdb re-called the reads through MiXCR, storing one row per CDR3 protein. The sample holds a few hundred thousand distinct CDR3 sequences, roughly a third seen once. The sequence was collected from a human donor in good health (CMV status not recorded). Some clones in this sample may be carry-over from other donors' samples. The V and J genes are TRBV7-2 and TRBJ2-1, with D possibly matching TRBD2 (6 bases). The material was cultured PBMCs, obtained from culture after CMV antigen stimulation. CDR3 in DNA: TGTGCCAGCAGCTCATCCGGGACTCGAGTAACCGGTGAGCAGTTCTTC. This sequence encodes CASSSSGTRVTGEQFF.